The present T cell receptor (beta chain) was sequenced within a study of cytomegalovirus exposure and HLA in healthy donors. The J segment lost 2 bases and the V segment lost 1 base, leaving 4 bases of the junction unmatched. This CDR3 is built from 15 residues. Germline values: CDR1 SEHNR, CDR2 FQNEAQ (reference sequence). In the PCR, 60 Vbeta and 13 Jbeta primers were used. Sequencing used immunoSEQ multiplex PCR; TCRdb keeps in-frame clones, though not all of them. This sample has 150,000 to 200,000 clones, with roughly 76% found just once. The chain couples TRBV7-9 to TRBJ2-7; TRBD1 matches 8 bases. The TCR originated in a woman aged 50 to 60 in good health and CMV-seronegative. Specimen: PBMCs. CDR3 loop: CASSLGTGSPYEQYF. The CDR3, as DNA: TGTGCCAGCAGCTTAGGGACAGGGTCGCCCTACGAGCAGTACTTC.